This passage covers 25 T cell receptor beta chains from one sample sequenced in a study of cytomegalovirus exposure and HLA in healthy donors. Primers included in the PCR were 60 Vbeta and 13 Jbeta primers. Here immunoSEQ multiplex PCR was the method, and the copy in TCRdb shows in-frame clones only, minus some. Of 150,000 to 200,000 clones in the sample, 75% to 85% were seen once. Sequencing input: PBMCs. The receptors here all came from a woman between 45 and 65 years old in good health and CMV-seronegative.

The chain recombines TRBV7-9 with TRBJ1-2; a weak D match, TRBD1 (5 bases). CDR1 and CDR2 from the germline V gene are SEHNR and FQNEAQ (reference sequence). The V end lost 5 bases, the J end lost 4 bases, and 14 bases lay between the germline ends. There are 14 residues in the CDR3. This CDR3 reads CASSNSGTGYGYTF. CDR3 bases: TGTGCCAGCAGCAACTCCGGGACTGGCTATGGCTACACCTTC.

The gene calls are TRBV6-6 and TRBJ2-7, with 9 nucleotides matching TRBD1. This CDR3 spans 14 amino acids. V was pared by 6 bases and J by 2 bases, with 5 bases of the junction left unmatched. Germline V gives CDR1 MNHNY, CDR2 SVGAGI (reference sequence). This CDR3 is CASRRQGEAYEQYF. The CDR3 bases are TGTGCCAGCAGACGACAGGGGGAGGCCTACGAGCAGTACTTC.

The chain combines TRBV7-8 with TRBJ1-4; TRBD1 is a possible D gene (5 bases). The CDR3 sequence is 13 residues long. Deletions cut 6 bases from V and 2 bases from J, with 7 bases between. In germline, CDR1 is SGHVS, CDR2 FQNEAQ. CDR3 in DNA: TGTGCCAGCAGTCCAGGGACTAATGAAAAACTGTTTTTT. This codes for CASSPGTNEKLFF.

This clone appeared once. The chain is built from TRBV28 and TRBJ2-5; 9 bases match TRBD2. V lost 1 base to trimming and J lost 0 bases; unmatched junction nucleotides: 18. The CDR3 spans 21 residues. CDR1 and CDR2 (germline): MDHEN, SYDVKM. This chain's CDR3 is CASSLLGRASALAGYQETQYF. In nucleotides, the CDR3 is TGTGCCAGCAGTTTATTAGGTCGGGCGTCAGCTCTAGCGGGGTACCAAGAGACCCAGTACTTC. The full variable domain, completed using reference TRBV28 and TRBJ2-5, is DVKVTQSSRYLVKRTGEKVFLECVQDMDHENMFWYRQDPGLGLRLIYFSYDVKMKEKGDIPEGYSVSREKKERFSLILESASTNQTSMYLCASSLLGRASALAGYQETQYFGPGTRLLVL.

The V and J genes are TRBV11-2 and TRBJ2-1; TRBD2 agrees at 8 bases. Germline V lookup: CDR1 SGHAT, CDR2 FQNNGV. The CDR3 is 16 residues long. V trimming: 2 bases; J trimming: 2 bases; junction bases outside the gene matches: 5. The CDR3 nucleotides read TGTGCCAGCAGCTTACGCGCGGGGGGCACCTACAATGAGCAGTTCTTC. This translates into CASSLRAGGTYNEQFF.

This clone has a handful of counts. The chain carries TRBV19 and TRBJ2-5, with 7 bases fitting TRBD1. The CDR3 is 16 amino acids. CDR1 is LNHDA, CDR2 SQIVND, per germline (reference sequence). V lost 1 base, J lost 9 bases, and 14 bases stayed unmatched. Here the CDR3 DNA reads TGTGCCAGTAGTATAGCCCGGACAGGACGTGAGGAGGCCCAGTACTTC. Translating it yields CASSIARTGREEAQYF.

This sequence joins TRBV9 and TRBJ2-5, with D perhaps matching TRBD1 (6 bases). The CDR3 is 14 amino acids. With 0 bases removed from V and 5 bases from J, the gap between germline ends came to 11 bases. From germline, CDR1 is SGDLS and CDR2 YYNGEE. In nucleotides, the CDR3 is TGTGCCAGCAGCGTAGGTGGGGGCTGGGAGACCCAGTACTTC. Its translation: CASSVGGGWETQYF.

This chain connects TRBV7-6 to TRBJ2-3; maybe TRBD2 (5 bases). The ends were cut back, 3 bases at V and 6 bases at J, with 10 bases in the middle. The CDR3 has 13 amino acids. In germline, CDR1 is SGHVS, CDR2 FNYEAQ. The chain's CDR3 is CASSLTRGDTQYF. The CDR3 region has the DNA TGTGCCAGCAGCTTGACTCGAGGGGATACGCAGTATTTT. Looking up the rest from reference TRBV7-6 and TRBJ2-3 gives the full variable domain: GAGVSQSPRYKVTKRGQDVALRCDPISGHVSLYWYRQALGQGPEFLTYFNYEAQQDKSGLPNDRFSAERPEGSISTLTIQRTEQRDSAMYRCASSLTRGDTQYFGPGTRLTVL.

This clone appeared a few times. V gene TRBV18 combines with J gene TRBJ2-5; D is uncertain. V lost 3 bases, J lost 3 bases, and 8 bases lay in between. CDR3 length: 13 residues. Germline-derived CDR1 and CDR2 are KGHSH and LQKENI. The CDR3 protein is CASSPLQEETQYF. CDR3 DNA: TGTGCCAGCTCACCTCTCCAGGAAGAGACCCAGTACTTC. The complete variable domain, with remaining parts taken from reference TRBV18 and TRBJ2-5, reads NAGVMQNPRHLVRRRGQEARLRCSPMKGHSHVYWYRQLPEEGLKFMVYLQKENIIDESGMPKERFSAEFPKEGPSILRIQQVVRGDSAAYFCASSPLQEETQYFGPGTRLLVL.

The CDR3 protein is CSGGGLGEGYEQYF. The CDR3 nucleotides read TGCAGCGGGGGGGGACTCGGTGAAGGCTACGAGCAGTACTTC. V is TRBV29-1 and J is TRBJ2-7; the match to TRBD2 covers 7 bases. Per the germline V gene, CDR1 is SQVTM and CDR2 is ANQGSEA. V gave up 7 bases and J gave up 3 bases; unmatched junction bases: 12. CDR3 length equals 14 residues.

The genes are TRBV19 and TRBJ2-7; TRBD2 matches 8 bases. Germline values: CDR1 LNHDA, CDR2 SQIVND (reference sequence). The J segment lost 5 bases and the V segment lost 4 bases, leaving 13 bases of the junction unmatched. The CDR3 runs to 16 residues. CDR3 residues: CASSRLQSGGAHEQYF. The CDR3 region has the DNA TGTGCCAGTAGTAGGCTCCAGAGCGGGGGAGCCCACGAGCAGTACTTC.

The chain combines TRBV6-1 with TRBJ1-6; TRBD1 agrees at 8 bases. The V segment lost 9 bases and the J segment 11 bases; nucleotides outside the gene matches: 9. This CDR3 has 13 amino acids. Germline V gives CDR1 MNHNS, CDR2 SASEGT. For the CDR3, the DNA is TGTGCCAGTTACGGGACAGGCATTGCACCCCTCCACTTT. Translated: CASYGTGIAPLHF.

This chain joins TRBV6-1 and TRBJ1-2; TRBD1 agrees at 9 bases. The CDR3 covers 15 residues. J lost 1 base, V lost 7 bases, and 7 bases had no gene match. CDR1 is MNHNS and CDR2 is SASEGT in the germline V gene. CDR3 in DNA: TGTGCCAGCAACCCCGGGACAGGGCTTAACTATGGCTACACCTTC. Translating it yields CASNPGTGLNYGYTF.

This sequence joins TRBV29-1 and TRBJ1-6, with D possibly TRBD1 on 6 matching bases. The CDR3 sequence is 13 residues long. The germline V gene has CDR1 SQVTM and CDR2 ANQGSEA. Trimming stripped 6 bases from V and 9 bases from J, with 15 bases between. In DNA form, the CDR3 reads TGCAGCGTAGCACCAGGGGTAGGTTCACCCCTCCACTTT. Its protein is CSVAPGVGSPLHF. Full variable domain (remainder filled in from reference TRBV29-1 and TRBJ1-6): SAVISQKPSRDICQRGTSLTIQCQVDSQVTMMFWYRQQPGQSLTLIATANQGSEATYESGFVIDKFPISRPNLTFSTLTVSNMSPEDSSIYLCSVAPGVGSPLHFGNGTRLTVT.

The chain recombines TRBV27 with TRBJ2-3; tentatively, D is TRBD1 (5 bases). Germline lookup yields CDR1 MNHEY and CDR2 SMNVEV (reference sequence). V lost 5 bases and J lost 4, with 7 bases in between. The length of the CDR3 is 12 residues. CDR3 nucleotides: TGTGCCAGCAGTGTGACAGCAGATACGCAGTATTTT. Its protein is CASSVTADTQYF.

The chain carries TRBV7-9 and TRBJ1-4, with 9 bases fitting TRBD1. Germline CDR1 is SEHNR and CDR2 is FQNEAQ (reference sequence). The CDR3 is made up of 14 amino acids. V lost 5 bases to trimming and J lost 8 bases; unmatched junction nucleotides: 6. CDR3 residues: CASSKDRGGEKLFF. CDR3 coding DNA: TGTGCCAGCAGCAAGGACAGGGGAGGGGAAAAACTGTTTTTT.

This chain joins TRBV5-1 and TRBJ1-5; D uncertain. With 2 bases removed from V and 1 base from J, the gap between germline ends came to 4 bases. The CDR3 sequence is 13 residues long. The germline CDR1 and CDR2 sequences are SGHRS and YFSETQ. This CDR3 reads CASSFTSNQPQHF. The CDR3 nucleotides are TGCGCCAGCAGCTTCACAAGCAATCAGCCCCAGCATTTT.

V gene TRBV27 combines with J gene TRBJ2-3; TRBD2 matches at 10 bases. The J segment lost 3 bases and the V segment lost 10 bases, leaving 4 bases of the junction unmatched. The CDR3 is made up of 13 amino acids. Germline CDR1 reads MNHEY; CDR2 reads SMNVEV (reference sequence). CDR3 nucleotide sequence: TGTGCCACCAGGACTAGCGGAACAGATACGCAGTATTTT. Protein: CATRTSGTDTQYF.

The chain has TRBV11-2 and TRBJ1-5; no firm D call. Trimming pared 1 base from V and 0 bases from J, leaving 7 bases between. The CDR3 spans 15 residues. The germline V gene encodes CDR1 SGHAT and CDR2 FQNNGV. The CDR3 loop is CASSLGAYSNQPQHF. The CDR3, as DNA: TGTGCCAGCAGCTTAGGGGCGTATAGCAATCAGCCCCAGCATTTT.

The rearrangement uses TRBV28 and TRBJ2-1; 13 nucleotides agree with TRBD2. The CDR3 sequence is 17 residues long. CDR1 MDHEN and CDR2 SYDVKM come from the germline V gene. With 6 bases clipped from V and 5 bases from J, the junction kept 10 bases outside the gene matches. For the CDR3, the DNA is TGTGCCAGCAGCTCCGGGACTAGCGGGACCCGAAACAATGAGCAGTTCTTC. Protein sequence: CASSSGTSGTRNNEQFF. Drawing the rest from reference TRBV28 and TRBJ2-1, the complete variable domain is DVKVTQSSRYLVKRTGEKVFLECVQDMDHENMFWYRQDPGLGLRLIYFSYDVKMKEKGDIPEGYSVSREKKERFSLILESASTNQTSMYLCASSSGTSGTRNNEQFFGPGTRLTVL.

The chain recombines TRBV28 with TRBJ2-5; D remains ambiguous. Germline V gene data show CDR1 as MDHEN and CDR2 as SYDVKM. Between the trimmed V and J ends, which lost 7 bases and 5 bases, there was a span of 17 bases. This CDR3 is 14 amino acids long. The CDR3 coding sequence is TGTGCCAGCACCCGAAGCGCGCGCCGGGAGACCCAGTACTTC. As protein: CASTRSARRETQYF.

The chain combines TRBV5-8 with TRBJ2-1; D not resolved. Germline lookup yields CDR1 SGHTS and CDR2 YDEGEE. Trimming cost V 3 bases and J 7 bases, with 11 bases left between them. The CDR3 runs 13 residues. The chain's CDR3 is CASSSLRANEQFF. DNA of the CDR3: TGTGCCAGCAGCTCCCTCCGAGCGAATGAGCAGTTCTTC. The entire variable domain, with the rest obtained from reference TRBV5-8 and TRBJ2-1, is as follows: EAGVTQSPTHLIKTRGQQATLRCSPISGHTSVYWYQQALGLGLQFLLWYDEGEERNRGNFPPRFSGRQFPNYSSELNVNALELEDSALYLCASSSLRANEQFFGPGTRLTVL.

This chain uses TRBV5-1 with TRBJ2-1, with D perhaps matching TRBD2 (6 bases). Germline CDR1 is SGHRS and CDR2 is YFSETQ. V dropped 4 bases and J dropped 10 bases, with 24 bases sitting between them. The CDR3 sequence is 16 residues long. CDR3 nucleotide sequence: TGCGCCAGCAGCCCCGGTGGAGGGGCGCGGATTGGGGAGCAGTTCTTC. Residues: CASSPGGGARIGEQFF.

The V and J genes are TRBV7-7 and TRBJ2-5, with TRBD2 matching 7 bases. Unmatched junction bases numbered 4, after V lost 2 bases and J lost 1 base. The CDR3 totals 15 residues. Germline V gene data show CDR1 as SSHAT and CDR2 as FNYEAQ (reference sequence). The CDR3 region is CASSLTGGPQETQYF. CDR3 bases: TGTGCCAGCAGCTTAACGGGGGGACCCCAAGAGACCCAGTACTTC.

The rearrangement links TRBV28 to TRBJ1-1; possible D gene TRBD1, 6 bases. The ends were cut back, 7 bases at V and 1 base at J, with 16 bases in the middle. Per germline, CDR1 MDHEN and CDR2 SYDVKM. The CDR3 has 15 amino acids. This chain's CDR3 is CASKRGPTGNTEAFF. In DNA, the CDR3 is TGTGCCAGCAAACGAGGGCCGACAGGGAACACTGAAGCTTTCTTT.